This T cell receptor beta chain is drawn from a study of T cell responses to AZD1222 COVID-19 vaccine. Regarding the study as a whole: Baseline antibody screening turned up just a handful of seropositive AZD1222 recipients.

Clones were sequenced by immunoSEQ multiplex PCR, and TCRdb holds only the in-frame ones, with some missing. This sample carries fewer than 200,000 clones, roughly 92% of them seen once, and the ten largest clones take more than 9%. About this clone: Its antigen is not known.

The CDR3 is 13 residues long. Germline V lookup: CDR1 MNHNS, CDR2 SASEGT. V lost 3 bases to trimming and J lost 1 base, with 6 bases between them. The sample here was peripheral blood, taken on day 0 of AZD1222 vaccination. This TCR derives from an adult in good health. The V call is TRBV6-1, the J call TRBJ1-2; D unresolved. CDR3 amino acids: CASSDAGNYGYTF. The CDR3 DNA sequence: TGTGCCAGCAGTGATGCGGGTAACTATGGCTACACCTTC.